Here is one T cell receptor beta chain with its context. Its antigen is undetermined. Isolated RNA was reverse transcribed in full, so expressed TCRB transcripts were sequenced. The assay was immunoSEQ multiplex PCR, and TCRdb's table has in-frame clones only and misses some. The repertoire has around 300,000 clones, 8% of them found once; the top ten carry under 1.3%. The data stem from a study of beta chain features in type 1 diabetes. Study conclusions and caveats: Relative to healthy donors, patients appeared to have naive, central memory and Treg TCRB repertoires that were more similar.

This CDR3 has 14 amino acids. Per the germline V gene, CDR1 is SGHTA and CDR2 is FQGTGA. V lost 8 bases, J lost 3 bases, and 14 bases lay in between. The V gene is TRBV7-3, the J gene TRBJ2-1; tentatively, D is TRBD1 (5 bases). The TCR comes from a woman aged 18-35 years in good health. The material sequenced was central memory CD4+ T cells from blood. As DNA, the CDR3 is TGTGCCAGCTTACCAGGGCGGAACTACAATGAGCAGTTCTTC. It translates to CASLPGRNYNEQFF.